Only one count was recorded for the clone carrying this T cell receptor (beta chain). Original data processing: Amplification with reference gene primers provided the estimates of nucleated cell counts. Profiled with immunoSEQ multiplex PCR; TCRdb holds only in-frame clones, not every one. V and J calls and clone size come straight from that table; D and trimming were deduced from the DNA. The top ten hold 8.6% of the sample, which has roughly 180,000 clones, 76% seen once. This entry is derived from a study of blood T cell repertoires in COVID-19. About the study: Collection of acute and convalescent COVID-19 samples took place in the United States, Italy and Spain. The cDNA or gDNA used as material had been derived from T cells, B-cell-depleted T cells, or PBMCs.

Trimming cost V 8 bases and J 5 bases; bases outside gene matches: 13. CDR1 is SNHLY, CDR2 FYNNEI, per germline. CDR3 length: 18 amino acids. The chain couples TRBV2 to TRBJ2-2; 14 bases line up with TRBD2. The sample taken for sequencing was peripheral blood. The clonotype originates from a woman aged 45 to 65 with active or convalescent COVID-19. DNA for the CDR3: TGTGCCAGCGGCGTGACTAGCGGGGGGGCCCGGGGAACCGGGGAGCTGTTTTTT. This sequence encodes CASGVTSGGARGTGELFF.